This TCR beta chain was sequenced in a study of shared clonotypes between healthy human individuals (TCRdb year 2020). Notes on the research overall: The cohort included three men and a couple of women between 18 and 49 years of age. Blood TCR repertoires of five healthy adults were deeply sequenced to estimate repertoire size and the extent of clonotype sharing between individuals. Libraries were prepared and TCR repertoires were sequenced by different laboratories using diverse techniques, in order to increase sequencing depth and limit assay-specific biases. Between about 0.85 and 9.5 billion PBMCs per donor were obtained by leukapheresis. Beyond this particular receptor, the publication reports: The genetic and exposure-history diversity represented was limited by the small number of donors. Sampling was restricted to blood, and TCR repertoires in tissue are likely to differ from TCR repertoires in blood. Based on pairwise subsampling, the degree of clonotype sharing among donors was expected to be affected by sequencing depth.

Including the terminal cysteine and phenylalanine, the CDR3 comprises 12 residues. Only the CDR3 DNA is retained, 36 bases long and in frame from the first base. V loses 3 bases, J loses 13 bases, and the germline ends lie 12 bases apart. CDR1 and CDR2 are read off the germline V gene as MDHEN and SYDVKM. Healthy HIV-negative adults with no recently reported acute infections or vaccinations were included as donors. Every donor was a Caucasian adult residing in Nashville, Tennessee, USA. In the unsorted samples, approximately 85 million PBMCs were counted, and genomic DNA was extracted using the QIAamp DNA Blood Mini kit. Blood was collected by leukapheresis, and PBMCs were isolated by Ficoll-Histopaque density gradient centrifugation and then cryopreserved in liquid nitrogen vapor phase. About this clone: This receptor's antigen is unknown. No much larger clonotype is one base removed from it; base qualities were not supplied.

TCR CDR3 regions were amplified from genomic DNA by multiplex PCR using the deep immunoSEQ assay. Genomic DNA extracted from each cell subset was distributed evenly over all wells of several immunoSEQ 96-well plates, and each plate served as one replicate. For unsorted PBMC, approximately 290 ng of genomic DNA, equivalent to approximately 30,000 T cell genomes, went into each replicate PCR. Ten immunoSEQ deep assay plates were used to sequence unsorted PBMC genomic DNA. Purified libraries were quantified with a Qubit 3.0 fluorometer, sized on a Bioanalyzer 2100, and re-quantified with the KAPA Library Quantification kit. A separate single-read 150-cycle Illumina NextSeq 550 flow cell was used to sequence each immunoSEQ 96-well plate. The authors' analysis ran thus. Because the immunoSEQ output held only junctional sequences and lacked quality scores, the filtering could not match the filtering applied to full-length reads. Sequences were annotated with PyIR, a Python wrapper for IgBLAST v1.9, using IMGT germline references to assign V/J genes and CDR3. Any read was removed if the V/J assignment was weak (E-value above 1e-6), the CDR3 was missing, or the read contained stop codons, out-of-frame junctions, or ambiguous translated residues. V3J clonotypes were defined as sequences sharing an identical inferred V gene, J gene, and CDR3 amino acid sequence. The percentage overlap between two repertoires was calculated by dividing the number of shared unique clonotypes by the size of the smaller repertoire. Richness of each repertoire was evaluated using RTK rarefaction, the Chao1 estimator, and Recon v2.1 estimates of unobserved clonotypes. Imported from immuneACCESS, the table was reduced by TCRdb to in-frame sequences with V and J called. These copies leave out some clones; in studies compared against another copy, an unresolved V gene accounts for under half, and the cause of the remainder is not known. V and J calls and clone size are given by that table; D and trimming were obtained from the DNA. This sample lists about 490,000 clones; 70% to 80% were detected once. The top ten clones comprise around 12% of the sample.

This receptor was identified in a woman in her forties in good health. Some clones in this sample may be carry-over from other donors' samples. The rearrangement combines TRBV28 with TRBJ1-4; confidence is insufficient to name the D gene. Sequencing used PBMCs. The DNA sequence follows: TGTGCCAGCAGTTTGGGTTCGGATTCACTGTTTTTT. This translates into CASSLGSDSLFF. Reference TRBV28 and TRBJ1-4 proteins supply the regions before and after the CDR3; the full variable domain is: DVKVTQSSRYLVKRTGEKVFLECVQDMDHENMFWYRQDPGLGLRLIYFSYDVKMKEKGDIPEGYSVSREKKERFSLILESASTNQTSMYLCASSLGSDSLFFGSGTQLSVL.